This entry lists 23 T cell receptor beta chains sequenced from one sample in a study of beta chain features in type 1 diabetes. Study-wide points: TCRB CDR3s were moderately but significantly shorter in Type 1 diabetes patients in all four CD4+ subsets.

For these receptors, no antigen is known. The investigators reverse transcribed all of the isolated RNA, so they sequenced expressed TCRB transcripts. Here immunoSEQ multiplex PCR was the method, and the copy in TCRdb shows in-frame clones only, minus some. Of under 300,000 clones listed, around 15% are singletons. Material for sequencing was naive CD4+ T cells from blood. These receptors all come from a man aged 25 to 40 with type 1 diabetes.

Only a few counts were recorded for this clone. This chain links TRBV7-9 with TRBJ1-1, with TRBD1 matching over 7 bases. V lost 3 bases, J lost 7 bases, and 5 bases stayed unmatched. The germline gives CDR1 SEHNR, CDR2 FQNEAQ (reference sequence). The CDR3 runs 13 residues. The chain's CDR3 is CASSLKGAGEAFF. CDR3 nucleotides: TGTGCCAGCAGCTTGAAGGGGGCCGGTGAAGCTTTCTTT.

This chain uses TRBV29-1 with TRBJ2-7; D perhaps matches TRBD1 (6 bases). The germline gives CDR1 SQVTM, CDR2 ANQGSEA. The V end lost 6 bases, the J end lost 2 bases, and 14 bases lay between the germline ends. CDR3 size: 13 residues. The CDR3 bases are TGCAGCGTGGTGGGCAGGGGCCCCTACGAGCAGTACTTC. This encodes CSVVGRGPYEQYF.

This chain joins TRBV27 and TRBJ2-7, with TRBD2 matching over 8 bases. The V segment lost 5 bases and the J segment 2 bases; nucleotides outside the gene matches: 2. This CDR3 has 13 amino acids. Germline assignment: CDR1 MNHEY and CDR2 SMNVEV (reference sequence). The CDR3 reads CASSRGRPYEQYF. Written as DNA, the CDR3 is TGTGCCAGCAGTCGCGGGAGGCCCTACGAGCAGTACTTC.

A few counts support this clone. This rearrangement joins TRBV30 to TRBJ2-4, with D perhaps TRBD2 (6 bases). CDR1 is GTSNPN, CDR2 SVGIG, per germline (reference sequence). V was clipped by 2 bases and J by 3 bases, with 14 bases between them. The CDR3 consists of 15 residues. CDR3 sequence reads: CAWSSSGLSKNIQYF. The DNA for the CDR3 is TGTGCCTGGAGTTCCTCGGGACTTAGCAAAAACATTCAGTACTTC.

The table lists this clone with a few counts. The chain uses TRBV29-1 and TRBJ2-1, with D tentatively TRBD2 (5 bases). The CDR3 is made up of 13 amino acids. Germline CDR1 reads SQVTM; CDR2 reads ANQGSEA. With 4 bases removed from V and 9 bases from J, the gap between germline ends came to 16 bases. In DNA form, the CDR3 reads TGCAGCGTTGCAGCGGCTCTCATCGGTGAGCAGTTCTTC. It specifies CSVAAALIGEQFF.

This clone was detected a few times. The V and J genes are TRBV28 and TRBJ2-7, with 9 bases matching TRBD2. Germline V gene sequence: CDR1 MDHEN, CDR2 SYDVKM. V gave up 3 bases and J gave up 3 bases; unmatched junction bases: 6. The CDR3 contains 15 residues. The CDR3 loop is CASSLAASGNYEQYF. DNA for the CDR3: TGTGCCAGCAGTTTGGCGGCTAGCGGGAACTACGAGCAGTACTTC.

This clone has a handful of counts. In nucleotides, the CDR3 is TGTGCCTGGAGCCTCAGCTTCACAGATACGCAGTATTTT. Translated, it gives CAWSLSFTDTQYF. The chain combines TRBV30 with TRBJ2-3; D gene uncertain. CDR1 GTSNPN and CDR2 SVGIG come from the germline V gene (reference sequence). This CDR3 contains 13 residues. V was trimmed by 3 bases and J by 2 bases, leaving 9 bases between them. The full variable domain, in which reference TRBV30 and TRBJ2-3 provide the parts outside the CDR3, is SQTIHQWPATLVQPVGSPLSLECTVEGTSNPNLYWYRQAAGRGLQLLFYSVGIGQISSEVPQNLSASRPQDRQFILSSKKLLLSDSGFYLCAWSLSFTDTQYFGPGTRLTVL.

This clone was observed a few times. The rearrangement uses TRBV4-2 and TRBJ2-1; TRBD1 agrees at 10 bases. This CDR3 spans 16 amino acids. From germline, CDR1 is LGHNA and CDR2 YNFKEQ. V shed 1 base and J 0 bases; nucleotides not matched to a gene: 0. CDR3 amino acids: CASSQGDRGSYNEQFF. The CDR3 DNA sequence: TGTGCCAGCAGCCAAGGGGACAGGGGCTCCTACAATGAGCAGTTCTTC.

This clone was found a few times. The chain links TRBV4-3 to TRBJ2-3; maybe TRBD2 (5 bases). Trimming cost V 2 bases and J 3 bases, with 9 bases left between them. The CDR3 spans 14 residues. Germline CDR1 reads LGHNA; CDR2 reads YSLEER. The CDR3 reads CASSQNSVTDTQYF. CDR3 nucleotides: TGCGCCAGCAGCCAAAATAGCGTAACAGATACGCAGTATTTT.

CDR3: CASSFLTGLAGQQETQYF. CDR3 DNA sequence: TGTGCCAGCAGCTTCCTTACAGGACTAGCGGGCCAACAAGAGACCCAGTACTTC. The V call is TRBV7-2, the J call TRBJ2-5, with 11 bases matching TRBD2. Germline trimming cut 3 bases from V and 2 bases from J; bases unmatched to any gene: 11. This CDR3 contains 18 residues. CDR1 SGHTA and CDR2 FQGNSA come from the germline V gene.

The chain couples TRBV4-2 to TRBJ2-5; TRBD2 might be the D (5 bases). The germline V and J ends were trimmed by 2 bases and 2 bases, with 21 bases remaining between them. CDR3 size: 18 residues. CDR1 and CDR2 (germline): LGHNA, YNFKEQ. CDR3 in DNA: TGTGCCAGCAGCCAATTAGGCCCTAGCTTCGCCGATCAAGAGACCCAGTACTTC. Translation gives CASSQLGPSFADQETQYF.

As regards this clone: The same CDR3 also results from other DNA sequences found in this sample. The CDR3 reads CAWSVDGNYGYTF. CDR3 coding DNA: TGTGCCTGGAGTGTAGACGGAAACTATGGCTACACCTTC. The V call is TRBV30, the J call TRBJ1-2; no clear D gene. Germline loops: CDR1 GTSNPN, CDR2 SVGIG (reference sequence). V lost 0 bases and J lost 2, with 7 bases in between. CDR3 length: 13 residues.

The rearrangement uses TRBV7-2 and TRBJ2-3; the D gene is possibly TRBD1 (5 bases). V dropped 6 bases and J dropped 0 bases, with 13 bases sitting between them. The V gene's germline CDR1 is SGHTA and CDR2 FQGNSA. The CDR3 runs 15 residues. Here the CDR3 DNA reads TGTGCCAGCAGTCAGATTCAGGGAAGCACAGATACGCAGTATTTT. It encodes CASSQIQGSTDTQYF.

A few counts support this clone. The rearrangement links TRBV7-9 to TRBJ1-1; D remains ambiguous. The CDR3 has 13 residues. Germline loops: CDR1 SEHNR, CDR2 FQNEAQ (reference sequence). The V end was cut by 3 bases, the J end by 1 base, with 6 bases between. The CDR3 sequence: CASSFLKNTEAFF. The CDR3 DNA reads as TGTGCCAGCAGCTTTCTCAAGAACACTGAAGCTTTCTTT. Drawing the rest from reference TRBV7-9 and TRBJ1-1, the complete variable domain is DTGVSQNPRHKITKRGQNVTFRCDPISEHNRLYWYRQTLGQGPEFLTYFQNEAQLEKSRLLSDRFSAERPKGSFSTLEIQRTEQGDSAMYLCASSFLKNTEAFFGQGTRLTVV.

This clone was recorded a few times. The CDR3 is CAWSVPEETQYF. CDR3 DNA: TGTGCCTGGAGTGTACCCGAAGAGACCCAGTACTTC. The chain carries TRBV30 and TRBJ2-5; D ambiguous. The CDR3 loop spans 12 amino acids. CDR1 GTSNPN and CDR2 SVGIG come from the germline V gene (reference sequence). With 0 bases removed from V and 3 bases from J, the gap between germline ends came to 5 bases. The variable domain in full, with the rest retrieved from reference TRBV30 and TRBJ2-5, is SQTIHQWPATLVQPVGSPLSLECTVEGTSNPNLYWYRQAAGRGLQLLFYSVGIGQISSEVPQNLSASRPQDRQFILSSKKLLLSDSGFYLCAWSVPEETQYFGPGTRLLVL.

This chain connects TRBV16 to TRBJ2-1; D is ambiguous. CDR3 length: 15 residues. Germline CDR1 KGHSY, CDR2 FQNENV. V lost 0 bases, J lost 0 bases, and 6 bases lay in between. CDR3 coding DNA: TGTGCCAGCAGCCAATCAGTTAGCTCCTACAATGAGCAGTTCTTC. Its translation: CASSQSVSSYNEQFF.

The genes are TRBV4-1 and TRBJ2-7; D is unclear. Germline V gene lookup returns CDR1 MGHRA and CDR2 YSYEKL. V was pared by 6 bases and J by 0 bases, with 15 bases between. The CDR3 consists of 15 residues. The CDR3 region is CASRPFHTTSYEQYF. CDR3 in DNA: TGCGCCAGCAGACCTTTTCATACTACCTCCTACGAGCAGTACTTC.

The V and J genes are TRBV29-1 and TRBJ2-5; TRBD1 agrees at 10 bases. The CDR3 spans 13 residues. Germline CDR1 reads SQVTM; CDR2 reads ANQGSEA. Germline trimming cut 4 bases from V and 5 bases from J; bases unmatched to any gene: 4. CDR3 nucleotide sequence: TGCAGCGTTGGAGGACAGGGGGGGGAGACCCAGTACTTC. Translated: CSVGGQGGETQYF. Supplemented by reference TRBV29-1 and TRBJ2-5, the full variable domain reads SAVISQKPSRDICQRGTSLTIQCQVDSQVTMMFWYRQQPGQSLTLIATANQGSEATYESGFVIDKFPISRPNLTFSTLTVSNMSPEDSSIYLCSVGGQGGETQYFGPGTRLLVL.

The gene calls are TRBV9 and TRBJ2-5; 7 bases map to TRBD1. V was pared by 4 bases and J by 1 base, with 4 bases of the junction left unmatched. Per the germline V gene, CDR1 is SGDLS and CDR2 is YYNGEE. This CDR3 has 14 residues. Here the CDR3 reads CASSQGVLQETQYF. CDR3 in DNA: TGTGCCAGCAGCCAGGGGGTCCTCCAAGAGACCCAGTACTTC.

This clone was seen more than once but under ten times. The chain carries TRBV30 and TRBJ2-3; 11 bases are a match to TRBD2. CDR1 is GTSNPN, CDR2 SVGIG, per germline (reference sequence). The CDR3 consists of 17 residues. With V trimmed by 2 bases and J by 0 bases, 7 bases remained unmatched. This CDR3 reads CAWSKDRTSGSTDTQYF. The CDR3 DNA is TGTGCCTGGAGTAAGGATCGGACTAGCGGGAGCACAGATACGCAGTATTTT.

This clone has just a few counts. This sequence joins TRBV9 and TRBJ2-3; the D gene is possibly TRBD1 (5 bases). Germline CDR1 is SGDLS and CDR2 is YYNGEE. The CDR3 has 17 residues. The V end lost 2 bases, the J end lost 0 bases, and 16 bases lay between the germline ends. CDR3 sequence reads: CASSVHSGPTSTDTQYF. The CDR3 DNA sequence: TGTGCCAGCAGCGTGCATTCAGGGCCTACTAGCACAGATACGCAGTATTTT.

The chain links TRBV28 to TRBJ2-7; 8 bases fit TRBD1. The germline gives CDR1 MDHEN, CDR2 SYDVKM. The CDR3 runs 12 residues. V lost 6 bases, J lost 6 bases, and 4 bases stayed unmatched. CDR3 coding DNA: TGTGCCAGCAGATCAGGGGGCTCCGAGCAGTACTTC. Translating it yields CASRSGGSEQYF.

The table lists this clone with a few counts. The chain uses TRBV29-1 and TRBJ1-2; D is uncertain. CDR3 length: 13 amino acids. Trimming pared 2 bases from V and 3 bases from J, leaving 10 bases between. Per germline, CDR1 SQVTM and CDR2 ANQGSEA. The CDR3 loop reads CSVEWNVDYGYTF. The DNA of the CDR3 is TGCAGCGTTGAATGGAACGTTGACTATGGCTACACCTTC.